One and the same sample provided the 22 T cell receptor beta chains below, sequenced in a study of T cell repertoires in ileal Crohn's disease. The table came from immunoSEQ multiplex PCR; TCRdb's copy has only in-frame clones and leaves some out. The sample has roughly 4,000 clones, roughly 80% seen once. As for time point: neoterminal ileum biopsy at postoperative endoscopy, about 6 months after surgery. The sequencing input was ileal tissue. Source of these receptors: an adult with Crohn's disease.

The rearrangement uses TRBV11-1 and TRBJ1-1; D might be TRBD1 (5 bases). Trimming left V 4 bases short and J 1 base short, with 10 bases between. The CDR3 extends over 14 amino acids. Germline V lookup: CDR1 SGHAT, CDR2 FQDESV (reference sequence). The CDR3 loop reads CASSSDTGNTEAFF. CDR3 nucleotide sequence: TGTGCCAGCAGCTCAGATACAGGGAACACTGAAGCTTTCTTT. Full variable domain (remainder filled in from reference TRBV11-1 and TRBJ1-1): EAEVAQSPRYKITEKSQAVAFWCDPISGHATLYWYRQILGQGPELLVQFQDESVVDDSQLPKDRFSAERLKGVDSTLKIQPAELGDSAMYLCASSSDTGNTEAFFGQGTRLTVV.

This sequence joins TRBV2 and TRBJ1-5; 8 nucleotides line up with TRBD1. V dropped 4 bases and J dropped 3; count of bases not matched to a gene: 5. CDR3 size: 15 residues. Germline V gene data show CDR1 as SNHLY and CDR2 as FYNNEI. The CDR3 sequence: CASSVGQGLNQPQHF. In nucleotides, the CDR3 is TGTGCCAGCAGTGTTGGACAGGGCCTCAATCAGCCCCAGCATTTT.

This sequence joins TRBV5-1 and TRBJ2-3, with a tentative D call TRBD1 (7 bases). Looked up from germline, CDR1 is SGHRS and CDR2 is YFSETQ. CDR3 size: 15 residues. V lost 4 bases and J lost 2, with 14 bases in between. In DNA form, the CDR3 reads TGCGCCAGCAGCCAGGGGGGTAGCCCCACAGATACGCAGTATTTT. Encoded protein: CASSQGGSPTDTQYF. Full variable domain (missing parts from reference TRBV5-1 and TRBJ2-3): KAGVTQTPRYLIKTRGQQVTLSCSPISGHRSVSWYQQTPGQGLQFLFEYFSETQRNKGNFPGRFSGRQFSNSRSEMNVSTLELGDSALYLCASSQGGSPTDTQYFGPGTRLTVL.

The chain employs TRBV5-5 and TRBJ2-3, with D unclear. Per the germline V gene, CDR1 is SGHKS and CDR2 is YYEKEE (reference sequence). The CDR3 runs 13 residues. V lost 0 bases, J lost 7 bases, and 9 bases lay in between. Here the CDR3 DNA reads TGTGCCAGCAGCTTGGCCGGAGCCTATACGCAGTATTTT. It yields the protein CASSLAGAYTQYF.

The CDR3 sequence is CASSPSSGTSGGAGEQFF. CDR3 nucleotide sequence: TGTGCCAGCAGCCCCTCTTCCGGGACTAGCGGGGGGGCGGGAGAGCAGTTCTTC. The chain has TRBV7-2 and TRBJ2-1, with 16 bases identical to TRBD2. CDR1 and CDR2 from the germline V gene are SGHTA and FQGNSA. V shed 5 bases and J 10 bases; nucleotides not matched to a gene: 14. The CDR3 sequence is 18 residues long.

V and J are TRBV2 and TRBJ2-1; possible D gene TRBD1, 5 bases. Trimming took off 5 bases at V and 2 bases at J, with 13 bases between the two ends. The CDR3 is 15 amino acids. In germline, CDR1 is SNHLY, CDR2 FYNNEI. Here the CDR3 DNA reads TGTGCCAGCAGTAAAGGGGCCAATCCCTACAATGAGCAGTTCTTC. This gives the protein CASSKGANPYNEQFF.

The CDR3 bases are TGCGCCAGCAGCCAAGGGGGACTTTTCACAGATACGCAGTATTTT. It is translated as CASSQGGLFTDTQYF. This chain joins TRBV4-1 and TRBJ2-3; D may be TRBD2 (6 bases). Germline values: CDR1 MGHRA, CDR2 YSYEKL. Trimming pared 1 base from V and 2 bases from J, leaving 10 bases between. The CDR3 loop spans 15 amino acids.

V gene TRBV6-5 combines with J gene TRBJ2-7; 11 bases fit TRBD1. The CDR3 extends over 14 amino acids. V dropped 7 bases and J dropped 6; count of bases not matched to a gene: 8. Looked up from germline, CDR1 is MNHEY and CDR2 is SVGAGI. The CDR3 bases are TGTGCCAGCACCGAGCGGACAGGGGGCCGCGAGCAGTACTTC. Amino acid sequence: CASTERTGGREQYF.

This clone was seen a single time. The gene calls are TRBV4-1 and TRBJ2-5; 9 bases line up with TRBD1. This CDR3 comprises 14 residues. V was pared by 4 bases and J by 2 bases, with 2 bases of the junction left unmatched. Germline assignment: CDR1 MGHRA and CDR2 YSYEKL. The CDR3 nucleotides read TGCGCCAGCAGCCGTGGACAGGGGCAAGAGACCCAGTACTTC. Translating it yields CASSRGQGQETQYF.

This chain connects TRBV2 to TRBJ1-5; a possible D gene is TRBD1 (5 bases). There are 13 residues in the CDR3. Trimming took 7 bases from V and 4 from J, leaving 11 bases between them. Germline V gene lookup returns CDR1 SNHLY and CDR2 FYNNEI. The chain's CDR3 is CASKGGVNQPQHF. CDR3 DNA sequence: TGTGCCAGCAAGGGAGGGGTAAATCAGCCCCAGCATTTT.

The CDR3 nucleotides are TGTGCCAGCAGCTTAGGGACAGGGTCCTACGAGCAGTACTTC. The encoded protein is CASSLGTGSYEQYF. V is TRBV7-6 and J is TRBJ2-7, with 8 bases identical to TRBD1. Germline CDR1 SGHVS, CDR2 FNYEAQ. V shed 1 base and J 1 base; nucleotides not matched to a gene: 0. The CDR3 has 14 residues.

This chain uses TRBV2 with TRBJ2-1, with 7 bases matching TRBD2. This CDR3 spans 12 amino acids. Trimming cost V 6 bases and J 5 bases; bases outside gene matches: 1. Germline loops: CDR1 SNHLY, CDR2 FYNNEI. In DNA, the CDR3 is TGTGCCAGCAGGGGGGGGGACAATGAGCAGTTCTTC. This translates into CASRGGDNEQFF.

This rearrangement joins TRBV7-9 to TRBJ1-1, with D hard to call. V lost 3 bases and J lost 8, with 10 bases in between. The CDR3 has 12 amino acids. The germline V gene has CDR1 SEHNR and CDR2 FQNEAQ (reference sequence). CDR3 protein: CASSFLMTEAFF. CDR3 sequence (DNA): TGTGCCAGCAGCTTTTTGATGACAGAAGCTTTCTTT.

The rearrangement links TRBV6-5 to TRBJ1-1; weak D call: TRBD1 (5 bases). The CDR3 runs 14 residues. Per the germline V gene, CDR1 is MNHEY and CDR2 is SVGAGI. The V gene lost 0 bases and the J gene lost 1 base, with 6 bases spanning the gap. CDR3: CASSYSGENTEAFF. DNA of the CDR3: TGTGCCAGCAGTTACTCAGGGGAGAACACTGAAGCTTTCTTT.

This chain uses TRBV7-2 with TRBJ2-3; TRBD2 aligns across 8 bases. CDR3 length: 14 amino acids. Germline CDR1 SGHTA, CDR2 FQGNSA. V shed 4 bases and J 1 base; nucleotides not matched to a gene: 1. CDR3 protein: CASSSGGGTDTQYF. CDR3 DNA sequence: TGTGCCAGCAGCTCGGGGGGGGGCACAGATACGCAGTATTTT.

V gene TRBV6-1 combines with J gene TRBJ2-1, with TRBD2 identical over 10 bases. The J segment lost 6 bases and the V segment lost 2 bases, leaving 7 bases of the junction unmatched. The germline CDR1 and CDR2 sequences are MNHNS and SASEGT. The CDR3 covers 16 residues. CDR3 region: CASSERSLAGLNEQFF. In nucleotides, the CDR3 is TGTGCCAGCAGTGAACGATCACTAGCGGGGCTCAATGAGCAGTTCTTC.

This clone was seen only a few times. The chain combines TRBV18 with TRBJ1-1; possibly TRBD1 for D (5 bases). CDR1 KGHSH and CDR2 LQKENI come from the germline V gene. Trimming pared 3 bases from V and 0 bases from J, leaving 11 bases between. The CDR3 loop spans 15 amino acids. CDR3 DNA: TGTGCCAGCTCACCCGACAGATCCTTGAACACTGAAGCTTTCTTT. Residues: CASSPDRSLNTEAFF.

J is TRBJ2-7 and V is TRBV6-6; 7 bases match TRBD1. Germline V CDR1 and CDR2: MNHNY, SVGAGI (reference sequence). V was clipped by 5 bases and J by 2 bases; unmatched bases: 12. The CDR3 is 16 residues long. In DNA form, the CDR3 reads TGTGCCAGCAGTGCCGGGGACAGACACTTTCCCTACGAGCAGTACTTC. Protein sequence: CASSAGDRHFPYEQYF.

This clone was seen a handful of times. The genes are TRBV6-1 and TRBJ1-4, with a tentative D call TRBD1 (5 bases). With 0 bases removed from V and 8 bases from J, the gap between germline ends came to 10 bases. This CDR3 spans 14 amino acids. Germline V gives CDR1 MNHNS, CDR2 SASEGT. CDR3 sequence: CASSEAMEGEKLFF. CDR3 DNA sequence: TGTGCCAGCAGTGAAGCAATGGAGGGGGAAAAACTGTTTTTT.

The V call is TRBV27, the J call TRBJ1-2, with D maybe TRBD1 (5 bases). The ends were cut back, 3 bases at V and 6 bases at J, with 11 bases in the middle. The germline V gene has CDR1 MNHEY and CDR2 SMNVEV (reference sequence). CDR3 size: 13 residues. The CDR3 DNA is TGTGCCAGCAGTTTTGCAGGGTCGCATGGCTACACCTTC. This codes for CASSFAGSHGYTF.

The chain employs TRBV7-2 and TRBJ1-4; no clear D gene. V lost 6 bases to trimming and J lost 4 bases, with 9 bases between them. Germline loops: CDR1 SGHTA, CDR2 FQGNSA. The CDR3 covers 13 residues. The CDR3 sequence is CASSDGINEKLFF. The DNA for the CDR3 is TGTGCCAGCAGTGACGGGATTAATGAAAAACTGTTTTTT.

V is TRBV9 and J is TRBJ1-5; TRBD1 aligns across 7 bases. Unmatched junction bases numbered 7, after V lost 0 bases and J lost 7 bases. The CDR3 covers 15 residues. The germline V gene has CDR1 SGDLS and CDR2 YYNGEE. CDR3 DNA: TGTGCCAGCAGCGTAGGTCCCGAGGGGGCGCAGCCCCAGCATTTT. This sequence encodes CASSVGPEGAQPQHF.